The 14 T cell receptor beta chains below were found in one sample sequenced in a study of post-analysis software for immune sequencing data. Whole-study results and caveats: A few TRBV segments (TRBV5-6, TRBV5-1 and TRBV20-1 among them) occurred more frequently in patients than in controls.

Included in the TCR beta cDNA libraries were unique molecular identifiers. Via MiXCR, TCRdb re-called the PCR reads, giving one row per CDR3 protein. The sample consists of roughly 800,000 distinct CDR3 sequences, roughly 30% of them appearing once. The antigens these receptors bind are not known. The sequencing input was blood. Receptors were obtained from a girl aged 5 to 17 with multiple sclerosis.

The chain links TRBV3-1 to TRBJ2-1; TRBD2 might be the D (6 bases). V was pared by 5 bases and J by 9 bases, with 20 bases between. The germline V gene has CDR1 LGHDT and CDR2 YNNKEL (reference sequence). The CDR3 spans 15 residues. The CDR3 is CASSTLISGVGEQFF. The CDR3 bases are TGTGCCAGCAGCACACTCATATCGGGAGTTGGTGAGCAGTTCTTC.

In this sample, this clonotype turned up a few times. The J gene is TRBJ2-4, the V gene TRBV20-1, with 7 bases lining up with TRBD1. Germline CDR1 is DFQATT and CDR2 is SNEGSKA (reference sequence). V was clipped by 6 bases and J by 4 bases; unmatched bases: 12. The CDR3 is made up of 15 amino acids. The CDR3 nucleotides are TGCAGTGCCACGACAGGGTTCAGGAATAAAAACATTCAGTACTTC. Its protein product is CSATTGFRNKNIQYF.

The chain links TRBV27 to TRBJ2-7; D unclear. The CDR3 runs to 13 residues. Germline V lookup: CDR1 MNHEY, CDR2 SMNVEV (reference sequence). The germline V and J ends were trimmed by 5 bases and 3 bases, with 11 bases remaining between them. CDR3 bases: TGTGCCAGCAGTCCCTCGGACGGCTACGAGCAGTACTTC. Its protein product is CASSPSDGYEQYF.

This clonotype was seen more than once but under ten times. V and J are TRBV28 and TRBJ2-5; possible D gene TRBD2, 5 bases. The CDR3 contains 17 residues. Germline V gene lookup returns CDR1 MDHEN and CDR2 SYDVKM. The V and J ends lost 6 bases and 4 bases respectively, with 24 bases between them. The CDR3 DNA is TGTGCCAGCAGCCGTTTGGCGCGTCCAAAACGGGGAGAGACCCAGTACTTC. Protein: CASSRLARPKRGETQYF. Full variable domain (remainder filled in from reference TRBV28 and TRBJ2-5): DVKVTQSSRYLVKRTGEKVFLECVQDMDHENMFWYRQDPGLGLRLIYFSYDVKMKEKGDIPEGYSVSREKKERFSLILESASTNQTSMYLCASSRLARPKRGETQYFGPGTRLLVL.

This clonotype was detected ten times or more. V gene TRBV6-2 or TRBV6-3 combines with J gene TRBJ2-7; 8 positions match TRBD1. J was trimmed by 2 bases and V by 5 bases; bases with no gene match: 5. The CDR3 extends over 14 amino acids. Per the germline V gene, CDR1 is MNHEY and CDR2 is SVGEGT. The CDR3 DNA is TGTGCCAGCAGTCCGGGACAGGTGCCCTACGAGCAGTACTTC. It translates to CASSPGQVPYEQYF.

V is TRBV9 and J is TRBJ2-7, with D possibly TRBD1 on 5 matching bases. The V gene lost 3 bases and the J gene lost 6 bases, with 16 bases spanning the gap. There are 14 residues in the CDR3. Germline assignment: CDR1 SGDLS and CDR2 YYNGEE. The CDR3, as DNA: TGTGCCAGCAGCGAATCACAGGTCCCGGGCGAGCAGTACTTC. Translation: CASSESQVPGEQYF. The full variable domain, with the rest looked up from reference TRBV9 and TRBJ2-7, is DSGVTQTPKHLITATGQRVTLRCSPRSGDLSVYWYQQSLDQGLQFLIQYYNGEERAKGNILERFSAQQFPDLHSELNLSSLELGDSALYFCASSESQVPGEQYFGPGTRLTVT.

This clonotype was detected only once. Relative to the germline gene, one junction end is altered; a read error may explain this. The genes are TRBV7-9 and TRBJ2-1; TRBD1 aligns across 9 bases. CDR1 is SEHNR and CDR2 is FQNEAQ in the germline V gene (reference sequence). The CDR3 covers 15 residues. Here the CDR3 DNA reads TGTGCCAGCGGCTTAGCTGGGACAGGGCGGAATGAGCAGTTCTTC. This encodes CASGLAGTGRNEQFF.

V and J are TRBV20-1 and TRBJ2-7; the match to TRBD1 covers 10 bases. This CDR3 spans 14 amino acids. Trimming took 1 base from V and 2 from J; bases not matched to a gene: 2. Germline CDR1 is DFQATT and CDR2 is SNEGSKA (reference sequence). The CDR3 loop is CSARGQGAAYEQYF. CDR3 nucleotide sequence: TGCAGTGCTAGAGGACAGGGGGCCGCCTACGAGCAGTACTTC.

There are many counts of this clonotype. J is TRBJ2-7 and V is TRBV20-1; the D is unclear. The CDR3 loop spans 13 amino acids. Trimming shortened V by 6 bases and J by 2 bases, and 14 bases separated the two germline ends. Germline assignment: CDR1 DFQATT and CDR2 SNEGSKA (reference sequence). The CDR3 sequence is CSAELDGTYEQYF. CDR3 DNA: TGCAGTGCCGAACTGGACGGTACCTACGAGCAGTACTTC.

This clonotype was counted between two and nine times. The CDR3 protein is CASSQARGGVYGYTF. CDR3 DNA: TGCGCCAGCAGCCAAGCTAGAGGGGGGGTTTATGGCTACACCTTC. The rearrangement links TRBV4-3 to TRBJ1-2; TRBD1 might be the D (6 bases). V lost 1 base and J lost 5, with 14 bases in between. The CDR3 runs 15 residues. Germline CDR1 reads LGHNA; CDR2 reads YSLEER.

This clonotype came up a few times. The chain joins TRBV3-1 to TRBJ2-7; a weak D match, TRBD1 (5 bases). V dropped 1 base and J dropped 2 bases, with 9 bases sitting between them. The CDR3 length is 14 residues. Germline V lookup: CDR1 LGHDT, CDR2 YNNKEL (reference sequence). In DNA form, the CDR3 reads TGTGCCAGCAGCCAAGCTCCAGGGCCCTACGAGCAGTACTTC. Translated: CASSQAPGPYEQYF.

This clonotype was found a few times. J is TRBJ2-7 and V is TRBV20-1, with 9 positions matching TRBD2. The CDR3 is 14 amino acids. CDR1 and CDR2 from the germline V gene are DFQATT and SNEGSKA (reference sequence). With V trimmed by 6 bases and J by 0 bases, 6 bases remained unmatched. CDR3 nucleotide sequence: TGCAGTGCAGGACTAGCGCATGCCTCCTACGAGCAGTACTTC. Residues: CSAGLAHASYEQYF.

J is TRBJ2-1 and V is TRBV29-1, with D tentatively TRBD1 (5 bases). Germline CDR1 is SQVTM and CDR2 is ANQGSEA. This CDR3 is 18 amino acids long. Trimming removed 5 bases from V and 4 bases from J, with 27 bases in between. The CDR3 region is CSVNRRAKDRVIYNEQFF. For the CDR3, the DNA is TGCAGCGTTAATCGGAGAGCCAAAGACAGAGTGATATACAATGAGCAGTTCTTC.

This clonotype showed up just a few times. The chain joins TRBV7-9 to TRBJ1-4; D not resolved. Looked up from germline, CDR1 is SEHNR and CDR2 is FQNEAQ (reference sequence). The CDR3 is made up of 14 amino acids. The V end lost 6 bases, the J end lost 8 bases, and 16 bases lay between the germline ends. This CDR3 is CASRRSPGEEKLFF. The CDR3 DNA follows: TGTGCCAGCAGGCGATCCCCGGGAGAGGAAAAACTGTTTTTT.